This entry describes one TCR beta chain. This clonotype was counted ten times or more. Its antigen is still unknown. Base qualities were left out, and no much larger clone turns up one base away. cDNA was synthesized by template-switch 5'RACE using a primer with a 10-nucleotide random unique molecular identifier that tagged each TCR transcript. Every sequencing run covered 15-18 subjects and yielded more than 160 million TCR-beta sequences. Total RNA was extracted with the RNeasy kit. The KAPA Real-time Library Amplification kit was used to amplify TCR-beta VDJ regions with primers for the TCR constant region and the 5'RACE anchor. A first PCR added sample indexes and Illumina adaptors, and a second PCR then raised library yield. The roughly 650 bp TCR product was size-selected on a 2% E-gel SizeSelection system after Ampure bead purification. Before pooling, library quality was assessed on a Bioanalyzer, concentration was determined with Qubit, and library quantification was performed with the Kapa Library Quantification kit. Paired-end 2 x 150 bp sequencing of the libraries was performed on an Illumina HiSeq 2500. To increase sequence diversity, about 23-30% phiX was spiked into each library pool. Under the source paper's analysis protocol: Quality-filtered reads were processed with the UMI-based MiGEC pipeline, which removed over 90% of raw TCR sequences during error correction. IMGT germline references were used for alignment of VDJ genes, and clonotypes were defined by a unique CDR3 amino acid sequence together with V-J genes. Clonal expansion, Shannon diversity, and CDR3 relatedness (CalcPairwiseDistances, ClusterSamples) were evaluated with VDJtools, and phylogenetic trees were built with CLCbio workbench. Using coefficient-of-variation modelling across technical triplicates, the study counted a clone as expanded if it had at least 8 unique UMIs. TCRdb reworked the public reads: Q25 trimming with fastp, MiXCR clone assembly, productive beta chains retained. Entries that share a CDR3 protein sequence are merged under the most common genes and DNA. These V and J calls rely on TCRdb rather than the paper's analysis. The sample table contains approximately 20,000 distinct CDR3 sequences; only one count was recorded for 2% to 3% of them. The leading ten clones occupy 4.5% to 7% of the sample.

The sample is drawn from a study of neurological immune-mediated disorders (dated by TCRdb to the late 2010s). Turning to the overall study: Among the approximately 34 multiple sclerosis patients, relapsing-remitting MS accounted for around 30 and secondary progressive MS accounted for 3. Using UMI-based sequencing, the study compared peripheral blood TCR-beta repertoires from patients with HTLV-I-associated myelopathy (HAM/TSP), patients with multiple sclerosis, and healthy controls. The approximately 100 TCR-beta libraries included longitudinal samples, technical triplicates and paired sorted CD4+ and CD8+ T-cell subsets alongside PBMC samples. The cohort was made up of 68 subjects, consisting of some 15 HAM/TSP patients, about 35 multiple sclerosis patients and 20 or so healthy controls. Study-wide findings and limitations: No association of the MS cluster with clinical or MRI features was observed, and the need for larger cohorts was stated by the authors. Across subjects, expanded clones never shared an identical CDR3 amino acid sequence, which suggests that the TCR-beta repertoires in every group were private. Phylogenetic analysis grouped repertoires from 18 of 34 MS patients into a cluster of related CDR3 sequences, suggesting a possible repertoire-level signature. TCR clonal expansion was greatest in HAM/TSP patients and smallest in MS patients, who ranked below even healthy controls.

Libraries from unsorted PBMCs were made from 2 million PBMCs kept in RNAlater at -80 degrees C until RNA extraction. The multiple sclerosis patients were enrolled in a US clinical protocol that evaluated disease progression with magnetic resonance imaging. Peripheral blood was subjected to Ficoll-Hypaque density gradient centrifugation to isolate PBMCs, which were then cryopreserved in liquid nitrogen. The sample comprised PBMCs. This TCR derives from a woman aged 18-35 years with multiple sclerosis.

The CDR3 protein is CASSLARPGELFF. The DNA sequence is as follows: TGTGCCAGCAGTTTGGCGAGGCCCGGGGAGCTGTTTTTT. This receptor chain uses TRBV28 and TRBJ2-2; no D segment can be confidently identified. Inclusive of the bounding cysteine and phenylalanine, the CDR3 is 13 residues long. Kept here is only the CDR3 DNA, which spans 39 bases and is read in frame from base 1. Trimming costs V 3 bases and J 6 bases, and their ends lie 8 bases apart. CDR1 and CDR2 are read off the germline V gene as MDHEN and SYDVKM.